This T cell receptor (beta chain) was profiled in a study of shared clonotypes between healthy human individuals. Looking at the study overall: Samples came from two female and a few male donors aged 18 to 49. General study findings and limits: Clonotypes which were not shared had lower generation probabilities than clonotypes that all four donors shared.

The V gene's germline CDR1 is SGHRS and CDR2 YFSETQ. The V and J ends lost 2 bases and 0 bases respectively, with 15 bases between them. The CDR3 contains 16 residues. Comment on this clone: Its antigen is unidentified.

The naive CD8 population came from CD45RO-negative cells selected for CCR7, without terminally differentiated effector memory CD45RA+ cells. Every subset had its genomic DNA shared out evenly among several immunoSEQ plates. The input for sorted-subset replicate PCRs was around 200 ng DNA, 25,000 to 30,000 T cell genomes. Assay: immunoSEQ multiplex PCR; the TCRdb copy retains only in-frame clones and omits some. The sample has approximately 590,000 clones, roughly 95% seen once; the top ten hold about 0.11%. The TCR comes from a woman aged 25-40 years in good health. The specimen was naive CD8+ T cells sorted from blood. This chain links TRBV5-1 with TRBJ2-7, with D tentatively TRBD1 (6 bases). CDR3: CASSFPTRDNSYEQYF. The CDR3 nucleotides read TGCGCCAGCAGCTTTCCGACCCGGGACAACTCCTACGAGCAGTACTTC.